This T cell receptor (beta chain) was found in a study of OX40 agonist ivuxolimab in advanced cancers. With 4 bases clipped from V and 0 bases from J, the junction kept 5 bases outside the gene matches. The CDR3 totals 15 residues. Germline values: CDR1 SGDLS, CDR2 YYNGEE. The protocol was immunoSEQ multiplex PCR, while the TCRdb copy is restricted to in-frame clones and leaves out a portion. Altogether 55,000 to 70,000 clones are present, about 90% being singletons, with the ten largest covering roughly 1.3%. This clonotype originated in an adult with an advanced solid tumor such as melanoma, head and neck, liver or kidney cancer. The chain couples TRBV9 to TRBJ2-3; 7 positions agree with TRBD1. Sequenced material: CD4+ or CD8+ T cells sorted from blood, taken in a trial of the OX40 agonist ivuxolimab. The CDR3: CASSPRDSSTDTQYF. In nucleotides, the CDR3 is TGTGCCAGCAGCCCTCGGGACAGTAGCACAGATACGCAGTATTTT.